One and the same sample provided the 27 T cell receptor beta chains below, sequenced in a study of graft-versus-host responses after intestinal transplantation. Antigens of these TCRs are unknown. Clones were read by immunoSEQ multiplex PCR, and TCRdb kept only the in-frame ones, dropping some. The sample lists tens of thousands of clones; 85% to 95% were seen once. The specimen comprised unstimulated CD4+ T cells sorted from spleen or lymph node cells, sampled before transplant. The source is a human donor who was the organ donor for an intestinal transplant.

The CDR3 sequence: CASSLGLAGGVLETQYF. CDR3 DNA sequence: TGTGCCAGCAGCTTGGGTCTAGCGGGGGGGGTCCTAGAGACCCAGTACTTC. The chain combines TRBV5-4 with TRBJ2-5; TRBD2 aligns across 12 bases. With 0 bases clipped from V and 4 bases from J, the junction kept 7 bases outside the gene matches. The CDR3 has 17 residues. CDR1 and CDR2 (germline): SGHNT, YYREEE (reference sequence).

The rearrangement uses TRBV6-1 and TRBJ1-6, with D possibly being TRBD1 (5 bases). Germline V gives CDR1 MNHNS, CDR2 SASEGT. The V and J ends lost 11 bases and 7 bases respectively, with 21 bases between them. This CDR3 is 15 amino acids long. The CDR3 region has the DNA TGTGCCGTACTGCTCCTGGGGCAGGGAAATTCACCCCTCCACTTT. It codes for CAVLLLGQGNSPLHF.

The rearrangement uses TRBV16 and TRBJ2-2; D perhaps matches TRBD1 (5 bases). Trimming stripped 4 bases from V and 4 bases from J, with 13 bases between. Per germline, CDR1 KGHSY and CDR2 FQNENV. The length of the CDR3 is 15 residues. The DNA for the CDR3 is TGTGCCAGCAGCCTCGGTCCAGGGCGCACCGGGGAGCTGTTTTTT. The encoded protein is CASSLGPGRTGELFF.

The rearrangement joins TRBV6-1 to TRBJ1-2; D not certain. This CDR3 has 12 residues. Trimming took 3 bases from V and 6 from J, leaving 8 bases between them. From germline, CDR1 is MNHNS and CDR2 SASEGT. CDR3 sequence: CASSDGPDGYTF. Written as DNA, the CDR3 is TGTGCCAGCAGTGACGGACCAGATGGCTACACCTTC.

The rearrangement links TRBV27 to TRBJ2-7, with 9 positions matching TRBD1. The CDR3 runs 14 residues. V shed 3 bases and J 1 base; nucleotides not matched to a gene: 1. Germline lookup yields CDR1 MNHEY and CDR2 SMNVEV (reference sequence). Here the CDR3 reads CASSFGQGSYEQYF. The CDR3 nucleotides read TGTGCCAGCAGTTTTGGACAGGGGTCCTACGAGCAGTACTTC.

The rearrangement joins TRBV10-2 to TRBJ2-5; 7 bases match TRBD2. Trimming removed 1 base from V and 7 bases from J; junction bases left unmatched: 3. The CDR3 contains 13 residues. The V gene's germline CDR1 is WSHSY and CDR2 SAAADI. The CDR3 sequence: CASSEFREGTQYF. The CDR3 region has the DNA TGCGCCAGCAGTGAGTTCAGGGAGGGGACCCAGTACTTC.

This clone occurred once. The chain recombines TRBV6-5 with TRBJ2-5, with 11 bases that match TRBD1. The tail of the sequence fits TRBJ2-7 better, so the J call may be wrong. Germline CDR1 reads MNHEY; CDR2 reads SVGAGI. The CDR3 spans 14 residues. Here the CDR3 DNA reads TGTGCCAGCAGAACCGGGACAGGGGGCTACGAGCAGTACTTC. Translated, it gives CASRTGTGGYEQYF.

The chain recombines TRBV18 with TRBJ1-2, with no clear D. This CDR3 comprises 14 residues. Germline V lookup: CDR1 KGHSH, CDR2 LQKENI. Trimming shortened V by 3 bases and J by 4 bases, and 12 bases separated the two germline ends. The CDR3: CASSPEPSGYGYTF. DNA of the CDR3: TGTGCCAGCTCACCTGAGCCTTCGGGCTATGGCTACACCTTC.

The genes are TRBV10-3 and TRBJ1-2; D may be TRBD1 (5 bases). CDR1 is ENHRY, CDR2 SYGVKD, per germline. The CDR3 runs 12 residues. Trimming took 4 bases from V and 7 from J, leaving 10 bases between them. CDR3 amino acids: CAISGGSSGYTF. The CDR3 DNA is TGTGCCATCAGTGGGGGGTCGTCTGGCTACACCTTC.

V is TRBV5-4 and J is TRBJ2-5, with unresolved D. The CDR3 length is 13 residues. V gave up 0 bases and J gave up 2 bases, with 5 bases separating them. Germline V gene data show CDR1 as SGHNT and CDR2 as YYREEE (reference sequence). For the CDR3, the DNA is TGTGCCAGCAGCTTGGTGGATCAAGAGACCCAGTACTTC. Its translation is CASSLVDQETQYF.

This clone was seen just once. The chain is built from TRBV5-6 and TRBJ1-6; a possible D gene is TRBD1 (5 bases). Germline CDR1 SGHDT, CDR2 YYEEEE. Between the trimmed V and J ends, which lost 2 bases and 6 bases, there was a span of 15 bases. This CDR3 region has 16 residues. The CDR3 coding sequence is TGTGCCAGCAGCTTCCGGCCTCGTCAGGGTAATTCACCCCTCCACTTT. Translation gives CASSFRPRQGNSPLHF. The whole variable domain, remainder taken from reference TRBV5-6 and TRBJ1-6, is DAGVTQSPTHLIKTRGQQVTLRCSPKSGHDTVSWYQQALGQGPQFIFQYYEEEERQRGNFPDRFSGHQFPNYSSELNVNALLLGDSALYLCASSFRPRQGNSPLHFGNGTRLTVT.

The CDR3 DNA follows: TGTGCCAGCAGCAAGCGAAGGTTCGAGCCCCAGCATTTT. This translates into CASSKRRFEPQHF. This chain links TRBV21-1 with TRBJ1-5. TRBV21-1 is a pseudogene. CDR3 size: 13 residues.

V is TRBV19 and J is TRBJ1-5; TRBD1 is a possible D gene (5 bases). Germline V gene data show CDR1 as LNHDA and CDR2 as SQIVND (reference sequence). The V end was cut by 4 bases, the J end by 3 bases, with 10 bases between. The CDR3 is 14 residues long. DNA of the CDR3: TGTGCCAGTAGTAGCAGGGCGCCCAATCAGCCCCAGCATTTT. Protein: CASSSRAPNQPQHF.

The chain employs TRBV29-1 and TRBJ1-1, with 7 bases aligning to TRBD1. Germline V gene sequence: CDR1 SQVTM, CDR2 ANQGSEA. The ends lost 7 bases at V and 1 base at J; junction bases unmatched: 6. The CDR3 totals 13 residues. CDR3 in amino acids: CSAGQVTNTEAFF. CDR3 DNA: TGCAGCGCTGGACAGGTAACGAACACTGAAGCTTTCTTT.

The CDR3 is CASSHTGPPYEQYF. In nucleotides, the CDR3 is TGCGCCAGCAGCCATACAGGGCCTCCCTACGAGCAGTACTTC. This rearrangement joins TRBV5-1 to TRBJ2-7, with D perhaps TRBD1 (6 bases). The V and J ends lost 4 bases and 2 bases respectively, with 13 bases between them. The CDR3 is 14 residues long. CDR1 and CDR2 (germline): SGHRS, YFSETQ.

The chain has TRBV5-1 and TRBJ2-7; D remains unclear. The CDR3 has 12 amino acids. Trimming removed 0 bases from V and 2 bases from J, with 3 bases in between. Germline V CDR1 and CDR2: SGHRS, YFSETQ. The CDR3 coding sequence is TGCGCCAGCAGCTTGGTCCCCTACGAGCAGTACTTC. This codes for CASSLVPYEQYF.

The CDR3 DNA follows: TGCGCCAGCAGCCAAGTGGGCAGGGGGCGTACTAATGAAAAACTGTTTTTT. Protein sequence: CASSQVGRGRTNEKLFF. The V gene is TRBV4-1, the J gene TRBJ1-4, with 8 bases aligning to TRBD1. There are 17 residues in the CDR3. Losses at the gene ends were 1 base for V and 2 bases for J; bases not matched to a gene: 6. Per the germline V gene, CDR1 is MGHRA and CDR2 is YSYEKL.

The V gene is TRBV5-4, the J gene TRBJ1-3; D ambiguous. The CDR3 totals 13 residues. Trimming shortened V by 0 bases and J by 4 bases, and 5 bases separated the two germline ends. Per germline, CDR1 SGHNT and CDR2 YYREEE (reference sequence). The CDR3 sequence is CASSLEQGNTIYF. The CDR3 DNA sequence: TGTGCCAGCAGCTTGGAACAGGGAAACACCATATATTTT.

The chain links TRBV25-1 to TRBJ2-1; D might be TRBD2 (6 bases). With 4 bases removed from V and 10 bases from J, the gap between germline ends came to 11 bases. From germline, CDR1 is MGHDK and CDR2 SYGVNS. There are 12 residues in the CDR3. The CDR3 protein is CASSVEDYEQFF. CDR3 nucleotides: TGTGCCAGCAGTGTAGAGGACTACGAGCAGTTCTTC. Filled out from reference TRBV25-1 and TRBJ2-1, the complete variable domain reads EADIYQTPRYLVIGTGKKITLECSQTMGHDKMYWYQQDPGMELHLIHYSYGVNSTEKGDLSSESTVSRIRTEHFPLTLESARPSHTSQYLCASSVEDYEQFFGPGTRLTVL.

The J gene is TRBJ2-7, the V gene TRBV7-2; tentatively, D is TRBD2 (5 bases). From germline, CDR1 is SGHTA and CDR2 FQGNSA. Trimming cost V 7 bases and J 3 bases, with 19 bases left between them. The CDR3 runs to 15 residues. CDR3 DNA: TGTGCCAGCACTCCGCCCGGAGGCAGCTTCTACGAGCAGTACTTC. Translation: CASTPPGGSFYEQYF.

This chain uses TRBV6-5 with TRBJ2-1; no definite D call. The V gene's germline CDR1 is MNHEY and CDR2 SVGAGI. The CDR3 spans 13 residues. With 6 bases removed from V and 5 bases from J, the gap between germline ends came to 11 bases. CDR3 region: CASSLREDNEQFF. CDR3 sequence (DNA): TGTGCCAGCAGCCTCCGCGAGGACAATGAGCAGTTCTTC.

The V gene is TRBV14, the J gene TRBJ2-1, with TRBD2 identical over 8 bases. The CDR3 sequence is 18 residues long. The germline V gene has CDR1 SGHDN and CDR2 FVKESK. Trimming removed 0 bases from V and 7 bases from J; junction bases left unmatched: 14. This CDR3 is CASSQEWGKAGVRNEQFF. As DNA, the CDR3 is TGTGCCAGCAGCCAAGAATGGGGAAAAGCGGGGGTAAGAAATGAGCAGTTCTTC.

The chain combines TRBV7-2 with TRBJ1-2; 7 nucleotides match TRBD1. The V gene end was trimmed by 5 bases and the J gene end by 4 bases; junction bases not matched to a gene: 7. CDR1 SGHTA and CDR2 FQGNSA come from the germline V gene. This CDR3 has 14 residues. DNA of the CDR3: TGTGCCAGCAGCAAAGGGGGCGGCGGCTATGGCTACACCTTC. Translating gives CASSKGGGGYGYTF. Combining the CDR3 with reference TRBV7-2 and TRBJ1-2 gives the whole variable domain GAGVSQSPSNKVTEKGKDVELRCDPISGHTALYWYRQSLGQGLEFLIYFQGNSAPDKSGLPSDRFSAERTGGSVSTLTIQRTQQEDSAVYLCASSKGGGGYGYTFGSGTRLTVV.

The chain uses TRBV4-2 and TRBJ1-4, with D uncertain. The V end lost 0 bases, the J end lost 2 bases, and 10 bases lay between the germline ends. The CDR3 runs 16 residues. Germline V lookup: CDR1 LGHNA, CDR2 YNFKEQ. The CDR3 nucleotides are TGTGCCAGCAGCCAAGAAAGGGAAGGGACTAATGAAAAACTGTTTTTT. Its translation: CASSQEREGTNEKLFF.

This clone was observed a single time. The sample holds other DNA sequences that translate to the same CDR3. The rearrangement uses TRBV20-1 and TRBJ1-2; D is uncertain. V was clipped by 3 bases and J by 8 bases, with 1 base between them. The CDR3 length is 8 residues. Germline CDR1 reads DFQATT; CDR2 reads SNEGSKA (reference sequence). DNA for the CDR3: TGCAGTGCTAGGGGCTACACCTTC. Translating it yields CSARGYTF.

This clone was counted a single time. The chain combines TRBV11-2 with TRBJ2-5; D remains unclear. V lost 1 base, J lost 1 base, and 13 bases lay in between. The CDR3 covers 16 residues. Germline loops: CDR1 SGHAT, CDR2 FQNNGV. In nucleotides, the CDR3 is TGTGCCAGCAGCTTAGTTTGGGCCGCAGGCCAAGAGACCCAGTACTTC. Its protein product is CASSLVWAAGQETQYF.

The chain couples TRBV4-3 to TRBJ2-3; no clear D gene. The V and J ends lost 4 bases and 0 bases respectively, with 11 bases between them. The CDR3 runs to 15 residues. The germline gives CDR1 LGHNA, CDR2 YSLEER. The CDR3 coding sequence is TGCGCCAGCAGCCCTGGCAAGGCAAGCACAGATACGCAGTATTTT. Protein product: CASSPGKASTDTQYF.